The rows below give T cell receptor beta chains drawn from one sample of a study of blood T cell repertoires in COVID-19. Profiled with immunoSEQ multiplex PCR; TCRdb holds only in-frame clones, not every one. This sample yields about 220,000 clones, of which more than 75% are seen a single time; less than 9.5% belongs to the top ten. The specimen was peripheral blood. These receptors were obtained from a woman older than 75 with COVID-19, enrolled during active disease. The CDR3 runs from the conserved cysteine through the conserved F or W. The order of the fields is clone size, V gene, D gene, J gene, CDR3 protein, CDR3 DNA. D genes are given only for firm matches. Size is stated for part of the rows, as once, few or many counts, or as a class when the clone is expanded.

>NA|TRBV12-3/TRBV12-4|NA|TRBJ1-1
CASRNRVGEAFF
TGTGCCAGCAGGAACAGGGTTGGAGAAGCTTTCTTT
>NA|TRBV7-2|TRBD1|TRBJ1-2
CASSPGQGLTYGYTF
TGTGCCAGCAGCCCGGGACAGGGGCTCACCTATGGCTACACCTTC
>NA|TRBV20-1|NA|TRBJ1-1
CTPEDTEAFF
TGCACCCCCGAGGACACTGAAGCTTTCTTT
>NA|TRBV4-2|NA|TRBJ2-5
CASSHGSEAPGETQYF
TGTGCCAGCAGCCATGGGAGCGAGGCCCCGGGTGAGACCCAGTACTTC
>NA|TRBV19|TRBD1|TRBJ2-1
CATKDRGLDWEQFF
TGTGCCACTAAGGACAGGGGGCTCGATTGGGAGCAGTTCTTC
>NA|TRBV28|TRBD1|TRBJ1-2
CASRPTGDVYGYTF
TGTGCCAGCAGACCGACAGGGGATGTCTATGGCTACACCTTC
>NA|TRBV27|TRBD1|TRBJ2-1
CASSFWGQGNEQFF
TGTGCCAGCAGTTTCTGGGGACAGGGAAATGAGCAGTTCTTC
>NA|TRBV6-6|NA|TRBJ1-1
CASTPDGNMNTEAFF
TGTGCCAGCACCCCCGACGGGAACATGAACACTGAAGCTTTCTTT
>NA|TRBV7-2|NA|TRBJ1-2
CASSFSPTGGGYTF
TGTGCCAGCAGCTTCTCGCCCACGGGGGGGGGCTACACCTTC
>NA|TRBV6-1|NA|TRBJ1-5
CASSEPGGSQPQHF
TGTGCCAGCAGTGAACCGGGAGGATCTCAGCCCCAGCATTTT
>NA|TRBV27|NA|TRBJ2-7
CASSRVLAGDEQYF
TGTGCCAGCAGCCGTGTACTTGCAGGCGACGAGCAGTACTTC
>NA|TRBV6-1|TRBD1|TRBJ1-6
CASSERDRGNSPLHF
TGTGCCAGCAGTGAAAGGGACAGGGGAAATTCACCCCTCCACTTT
>NA|TRBV6-4|NA|TRBJ2-5
CASSGGMGETQYF
TGTGCCAGCAGTGGAGGGATGGGGGAGACCCAGTACTTC
>once|TRBV7-3|NA|TRBJ1-2
CASSLNPGDGYTF
TGTGCCAGCAGCTTAAATCCAGGGGATGGCTACACCTTC
>NA|TRBV3-1/TRBV3-2|NA|TRBJ1-3
CASSQGQGNTIYF
TGTGCCAGCAGCCAAGGGCAGGGAAACACCATATATTTT
>NA|TRBV6-6|NA|TRBJ2-7
CASRSHGAYEQYF
TGTGCCAGCAGAAGCCATGGAGCGTACGAGCAGTACTTC
>NA|TRBV19|TRBD1|TRBJ1-5
CASSISRGTGGKQPQHF
TGTGCCAGTAGTATATCTCGTGGGACAGGGGGCAAGCAGCCCCAGCATTTT
>once|TRBV11-2|TRBD1|TRBJ1-5
CASSLGGTDSNQPQHF
TGTGCCAGCAGCTTAGGAGGGACAGATAGCAATCAGCCCCAGCATTTT
>once|TRBV3-1/TRBV3-2|TRBD2|TRBJ2-7
CASSSRLAGTIYEQYF
TGTGCCAGCAGCTCCCGACTAGCGGGTACAATTTACGAGCAGTACTTC
>NA|TRBV2|NA|TRBJ2-6
CALTQGLSGANVLTF
TGTGCCCTCACTCAGGGCCTCTCTGGGGCCAACGTCCTGACTTTC
>NA|TRBV6-1|NA|TRBJ2-1
CASSGRTGSSYNEQFF
TGTGCCAGCAGTGGCCGGACTGGTAGCTCCTACAATGAGCAGTTCTTC
>NA|TRBV12-3/TRBV12-4|TRBD1|TRBJ2-1
CASRLDRGQFF
TGTGCCAGCAGGCTGGACAGGGGGCAGTTCTTC
>NA|TRBV18|NA|TRBJ1-4
CASSPMFGGYNEKLFF
TGTGCCAGCTCACCTATGTTTGGCGGGTATAATGAAAAACTGTTTTTT
>NA|TRBV4-1|TRBD1|TRBJ2-2
CASSQPGQGAGELFF
TGCGCCAGCAGCCAACCGGGACAGGGGGCCGGGGAGCTGTTTTTT
>NA|TRBV30|NA|TRBJ2-7
CAWNKVAGAREQYF
TGTGCCTGGAACAAGGTGGCTGGGGCTCGAGAGCAGTACTTC
>NA|TRBV28|NA|TRBJ1-3
CASSFGGTGNTIYF
TGTGCCAGCAGTTTTGGAGGGACTGGAAACACCATATATTTT
>few|TRBV13|TRBD2|TRBJ2-2
CAIERGDTGELFF
TGTGCCATCGAGCGGGGGGACACCGGGGAGCTGTTTTTT
>NA|TRBV18|NA|TRBJ2-5
CASSPPAQGQETQYF
TGTGCCAGCTCACCACCGGCCCAGGGACAAGAGACCCAGTACTTC
>NA|TRBV18|NA|TRBJ1-2
CASREAWGYTF
TGTGCCAGTCGGGAGGCATGGGGCTACACCTTC
>NA|TRBV19|NA|TRBJ1-2
CASSFLANYGYTF
TGTGCCAGTAGTTTTCTAGCTAACTATGGCTACACCTTC
>few|TRBV6-6|TRBD1|TRBJ2-7
CASSWTGEQYF
TGTGCCAGCAGCTGGACAGGTGAGCAGTACTTC
>NA|TRBV20-1|NA|TRBJ1-1
CSASGETEAFF
TGCAGTGCTAGCGGGGAAACTGAAGCTTTCTTT
>once|TRBV6-1|NA|TRBJ2-2
CASSERQATGELFF
TGTGCCAGCAGTGAAAGGCAGGCTACGGGGGAGCTGTTTTTT
>NA|TRBV28|NA|TRBJ2-1
CATRGRGGSSSYNEQFF
TGTGCCACAAGGGGCAGGGGCGGGAGTAGCTCCTACAATGAGCAGTTCTTC
>NA|TRBV19|NA|TRBJ2-4
CASSETGNIKNIQYF
TGTGCCAGCTCGGAGACGGGGAATATCAAAAACATTCAGTACTTC
>NA|TRBV28|TRBD1|TRBJ1-1
CASSFPGGANTEAFF
TGTGCCAGCAGTTTTCCAGGGGGCGCAAACACTGAAGCTTTCTTT
>few|TRBV14|TRBD2|TRBJ2-7
CASSQGSGRYTYEQYF
TGTGCCAGCAGCCAAGGAAGCGGGAGGTATACCTACGAGCAGTACTTC
>NA|TRBV19|TRBD2|TRBJ2-2
CASRTSGGTGGELFF
TGTGCCAGTAGGACTAGCGGGGGTACGGGCGGGGAGCTGTTTTTT
>NA|TRBV5-4|NA|TRBJ2-7
CASSLSPDSYEQYF
TGTGCCAGCAGCTTGTCGCCAGACTCCTACGAGCAGTACTTC
>few|TRBV3-1/TRBV3-2|NA|TRBJ1-3
CASQDGQTISGNTIYF
TGTGCCAGCCAGGACGGACAAACCATCTCTGGAAACACCATATATTTT
>NA|TRBV2|NA|TRBJ1-1
CASRPRESMTEAFF
TGTGCCAGCAGGCCAAGGGAGAGTATGACTGAAGCTTTCTTT
>once|TRBV30|TRBD1|TRBJ2-1
CAWSRPRVRGSYNEQFF
TGTGCCTGGAGCAGACCAAGGGTCAGGGGGTCCTACAATGAGCAGTTCTTC
>NA|TRBV9|NA|TRBJ1-4
CASSVSGGSREKLFF
TGTGCCAGCAGCGTATCGGGGGGTTCGCGGGAAAAACTGTTTTTT
>NA|TRBV5-1|TRBD2|TRBJ2-5
CASSISGRKETQYF
TGCGCCAGCAGCATTAGCGGGAGGAAAGAGACCCAGTACTTC
>NA|TRBV7-8|TRBD2|TRBJ2-1
CASSLASGVNNEQFF
TGTGCCAGCAGCTTAGCTAGCGGGGTAAACAATGAGCAGTTCTTC
>NA|TRBV19|NA|TRBJ1-4
CASSISAGSNEKLFF
TGTGCCAGTAGTATAAGTGCAGGCTCTAATGAAAAACTGTTTTTT
>NA|TRBV24-1|TRBD1|TRBJ1-1
CATSDTGGAYTEAFF
TGTGCCACCAGTGATACAGGGGGCGCGTACACTGAAGCTTTCTTT
>NA|TRBV11-2|TRBD2|TRBJ2-3
CASSLGGSGGRDTQYF
TGTGCCAGCAGCTTAGGGGGTAGCGGGGGTCGAGATACGCAGTATTTT
>NA|TRBV19|NA|TRBJ2-2
CASSYTGELFF
TGTGCCAGTTCGTACACCGGGGAGCTGTTTTTT
>NA|TRBV12-3/TRBV12-4|NA|TRBJ1-1
CASSIRRNTEAFF
TGTGCCAGCAGTATCCGGAGGAACACTGAAGCTTTCTTT
>NA|TRBV24-1|NA|TRBJ1-2
CATSDYGTNYGYTF
TGTGCCACCAGTGATTACGGGACTAACTATGGCTACACCTTC
>NA|TRBV5-6|NA|TRBJ2-7
CASSSRLYEQYF
TGTGCCAGCAGCTCCAGACTCTACGAGCAGTACTTC
>NA|TRBV7-9|NA|TRBJ2-1
CASSPGGPRFYNEQFF
TGTGCCAGCAGCCCTGGGGGCCCGAGGTTTTACAATGAGCAGTTCTTC
>NA|TRBV4-1|TRBD2|TRBJ2-7
CASSPRTSGSYEQYF
TGCGCCAGCAGCCCCCGAACTAGCGGGAGCTACGAGCAGTACTTC